The 5 T cell receptor beta chains reported below all come from one sample, sequenced in a study of sequential checkpoint blockade in melanoma. The treatment: randomized to nivolumab then ipilimumab (arm A) or the reverse (arm B). The assay was immunoSEQ multiplex PCR, and TCRdb's table has in-frame clones only and misses some. The table has approximately 26,000 clones, roughly 73% seen once; the top ten hold 22%. The sample was CD8+ T cells sorted from blood (inferred from file names), taken from a patient given nivolumab and ipilimumab in sequence. The receptors originated from a human donor with melanoma.

The chain has TRBV5-6 and TRBJ2-2; no reliable D call. Germline V lookup: CDR1 SGHDT, CDR2 YYEEEE. Trimming took 4 bases from V and 5 from J, leaving 15 bases between them. This CDR3 contains 15 residues. CDR3 DNA: TGTGCCAGCAGCCTGCTGGGTTTCGGGACCGGGGAGCTGTTTTTT. Translated, it gives CASSLLGFGTGELFF.

This clone appeared a few times. This chain connects TRBV6-4 to TRBJ1-1; D perhaps matches TRBD1 (5 bases). Germline lookup yields CDR1 MRHNA and CDR2 SNTAGT. V dropped 5 bases and J dropped 4 bases, with 11 bases sitting between them. This CDR3 has 13 amino acids. Here the CDR3 DNA reads TGTGCCAGCAGTCGGGGGGAAGGCACTGAAGCTTTCTTT. Protein sequence: CASSRGEGTEAFF.

This clone was seen more than once but under ten times. V is TRBV10-3 and J is TRBJ1-1; unclear D gene. Trimming shortened V by 7 bases and J by 3 bases, and 6 bases separated the two germline ends. Per the germline V gene, CDR1 is ENHRY and CDR2 is SYGVKD. The CDR3 is 11 residues long. For the CDR3, the DNA is TGTGCCATCAAAACGGACACTGAAGCTTTCTTT. Translated, it gives CAIKTDTEAFF.

The chain links TRBV5-1 to TRBJ2-1, with 7 bases identical to TRBD1. The germline CDR1 and CDR2 sequences are SGHRS and YFSETQ. The trim removed 0 bases at V and 8 bases at J, leaving 17 bases unmatched. CDR3 size: 18 residues. The CDR3 DNA follows: TGCGCCAGCAGCTTGGGGGATCGGACAGGCAGCTTTTTGGATGAGCAGTTCTTC. Residues: CASSLGDRTGSFLDEQFF.

This clone was picked up one time. This chain links TRBV27 with TRBJ1-1; TRBD1 aligns across 9 bases. Germline CDR1 reads MNHEY; CDR2 reads SMNVEV (reference sequence). The CDR3 contains 15 residues. The V segment lost 4 bases and the J segment 0 bases; nucleotides outside the gene matches: 3. DNA for the CDR3: TGTGCCAGCAGTTACGGGACAGGGATGAACACTGAAGCTTTCTTT. This encodes CASSYGTGMNTEAFF.